A selection of T cell receptor beta chains follows, all from one sample in a study of CD8+ T cells in alopecia areata. Sequenced by immunoSEQ multiplex PCR; TCRdb stores in-frame clones only, minus some. Here the sample spans about 180,000 clones, roughly 58% being singletons. The sample consisted of CD4+ T cells sorted from blood, taken between weeks 55 and 65, from a patient treated with tofacitinib. All receptors come from a human donor with alopecia areata. CDR3s include the opening cysteine and the closing phenylalanine or tryptophan. The order of the fields is clone size, J gene, D gene, V gene, CDR3 protein, CDR3 DNA. The D gene is left open where the match is weak. Only part of the rows carry a size: once, few, many, or a class if the clone is expanded.

-,TRBJ1-1,-,TRBV19,CASSRTNTEAFF,TGTGCCAGTAGCCGTACGAACACTGAAGCTTTCTTT
-,TRBJ2-7,-,TRBV10-3,CAISVLSSYEQYF,TGTGCCATCAGTGTTCTGAGCTCCTACGAGCAGTACTTC
few,TRBJ2-7,TRBD1,TRBV30,CAWRGRGREQYF,TGTGCCTGGAGGGGAAGGGGGCGAGAGCAGTACTTC
-,TRBJ1-6,-,TRBV29-1,CSVGTGTRESPLHF,TGCAGCGTGGGTACCGGGACGAGGGAGTCACCCCTCCACTTT
-,TRBJ1-1,-,TRBV18,CASSPTRLGTEAFF,TGTGCCAGCTCACCAACCCGCCTGGGCACTGAAGCTTTCTTT
few,TRBJ1-1,-,TRBV29-1,CSVAVTGPDEAFF,TGCAGCGTTGCAGTGACAGGCCCCGATGAAGCTTTCTTT
-,TRBJ2-7,TRBD2,TRBV5-6,CASSPGLAPEQYF,TGTGCCAGCAGTCCCGGACTAGCCCCCGAGCAGTACTTC
-,TRBJ2-3,-,TRBV5-6,CASSSYTDTQYF,TGTGCCAGCAGCTCCTACACAGATACGCAGTATTTT
-,TRBJ2-7,-,TRBV30,CAWSAFSLEQYF,TGTGCCTGGAGTGCTTTCTCCCTGGAGCAGTACTTC
-,TRBJ1-6,TRBD1,TRBV6-4,CASTLEQGFLPLHF,TGTGCCAGCACTTTGGAACAGGGGTTTCTACCCCTCCACTTT
-,TRBJ1-3,TRBD1,TRBV5-6,CASSRGQGGNTIYF,TGTGCCAGCAGTCGGGGACAGGGAGGGAACACCATATATTTT
-,TRBJ1-2,-,TRBV12-5,CASAGKDGYTF,TGTGCTAGTGCGGGGAAGGATGGCTACACCTTC
medium-sized,TRBJ2-6,-,TRBV14,CASSPTGANVLTF,TGTGCCAGCAGCCCTACTGGGGCCAACGTCCTGACTTTC
few,TRBJ1-5,-,TRBV7-9,CASSIGQSNQPQHF,TGTGCCAGCAGCATCGGACAGAGCAATCAGCCCCAGCATTTT
many,TRBJ2-6,-,TRBV29-1,CSVAAKSTGVSGANVLTF,TGCAGCGTTGCCGCGAAGTCTACCGGCGTCTCTGGGGCCAACGTCCTGACTTTC
-,TRBJ1-1,-,TRBV7-9,CASSLRGSDEAFF,TGTGCCAGCAGCTTGAGGGGGTCGGATGAAGCTTTCTTT
-,TRBJ2-1,-,TRBV30,CAWSGIAARYNEQFF,TGTGCCTGGAGTGGGATAGCGGCTAGATACAATGAGCAGTTCTTC
few,TRBJ1-2,-,TRBV6-5,CASSLRGWDGYTF,TGTGCCAGCAGTTTGAGGGGTTGGGATGGCTACACCTTC
-,TRBJ2-2,TRBD2,TRBV4-2,CASSQETSGGTTGELFF,TGTGCCAGCAGCCAAGAGACTAGCGGGGGGACTACCGGGGAGCTGTTTTTT
-,TRBJ2-3,-,TRBV15,CATSRDQGAGARDTQYF,TGTGCCACCAGCAGAGATCAAGGGGCAGGAGCTAGAGATACGCAGTATTTT
-,TRBJ2-2,-,TRBV14,CASSLIRGDTGELFF,TGTGCCAGCAGCCTAATCAGGGGGGACACCGGGGAGCTGTTTTTT
-,TRBJ1-1,-,TRBV7-3,CASSPESGWDTEAFF,TGTGCCAGCAGCCCAGAGTCCGGGTGGGACACTGAAGCTTTCTTT
-,TRBJ1-1,-,TRBV5-1,CASSLGDPSVVFF,TGCGCCAGCAGCCTCGGGGACCCAAGTGTTGTTTTCTTT
-,TRBJ2-3,-,TRBV29-1,CSVAGRSVDTQYF,TGCAGCGTTGCAGGAAGATCCGTAGATACGCAGTATTTT
few,TRBJ2-1,TRBD2,TRBV29-1,CSVEGTSGELYNEQFF,TGCAGCGTTGAAGGGACTAGCGGGGAACTTTACAATGAGCAGTTCTTC
-,TRBJ1-1,TRBD1,TRBV10-3,CAITRQGNTEAFF,TGTGCCATCACCAGACAGGGGAACACTGAAGCTTTCTTT
-,TRBJ2-1,-,TRBV19,CASSIDPQVEQFF,TGTGCCAGTAGTATCGACCCGCAGGTTGAGCAGTTCTTC
few,TRBJ2-5,-,TRBV29-1,CSVGETQYF,TGCAGCGTCGGGGAGACCCAGTACTTC
few,TRBJ2-5,-,TRBV7-2,CASSLVYSPYQETQYF,TGTGCCAGCAGCTTAGTCTATTCACCGTACCAAGAGACCCAGTACTTC
-,TRBJ1-1,TRBD1,TRBV9,CASSRTGNTEAFF,TGTGCCAGCAGCCGGACAGGGAACACTGAAGCTTTCTTT
-,TRBJ2-1,-,TRBV18,CASSPDGRGAGNEQFF,TGTGCCAGCTCACCAGATGGTCGGGGGGCCGGGAATGAGCAGTTCTTC
-,TRBJ2-5,-,TRBV7-2,CASSLGVFPTSETQYF,TGTGCCAGCAGCTTAGGTGTCTTCCCCACCTCAGAGACCCAGTACTTC
few,TRBJ2-7,-,TRBV6-6,CASSYLGRENEQYF,TGTGCCAGCAGTTATCTGGGCAGGGAGAACGAGCAGTACTTC
-,TRBJ2-5,-,TRBV4-2,CASSQSASSQETQYF,TGTGCCAGCAGCCAAAGCGCTAGCAGCCAAGAGACCCAGTACTTC
-,TRBJ1-1,TRBD1,TRBV29-1,CSAGQGVTEAFF,TGCAGCGCCGGACAGGGCGTCACTGAAGCTTTCTTT